Presented here are 24 T cell receptor beta chains from one specimen sequenced in a study of T cell responses to AZD1222 COVID-19 vaccine (dated by TCRdb to the early 2020s). The meaning of the sample's time point label: about 28 days (+/-7) after the second vaccine dose. The library was built by means of the immunoSEQ multiplex PCR assay. TCRdb limited this immuneACCESS table to in-frame rearrangements with V and J called. A share of clones is missing; checked studies link under half to unresolved V genes, and the rest is unexplained. This sample has fewer than 130,000 clones in its table, and nearly 90% of those were observed once. The top ten clones comprise about 2.5% of the sample. The source material was peripheral blood, sampled 28 days after the second AZD1222 dose. These receptors were obtained from an adult who received the AZD1222 COVID-19 vaccine.

The rearrangement uses TRBV7-9 and TRBJ1-5; weak D call: TRBD1 (6 bases). The CDR3 loop spans 12 amino acids. Trimming pared 5 bases from V and 13 bases from J, leaving 15 bases between. Looked up from germline, CDR1 is SEHNR and CDR2 is FQNEAQ (reference sequence). Written as DNA, the CDR3 is TGTGCCAGCAGCGTCGTGACAGGCTATCAGCATTTT. Its protein is CASSVVTGYQHF.

The chain couples TRBV7-2 to TRBJ2-7, with 13 nucleotides matching TRBD2. Unmatched junction bases numbered 7, after V lost 4 bases and J lost 1 base. The CDR3 runs to 17 residues. CDR1 is SGHTA and CDR2 is FQGNSA in the germline V gene. The CDR3 region is CASSWGLAGYGSYEQYF. CDR3 in DNA: TGTGCCAGCAGCTGGGGACTAGCGGGATATGGTTCCTACGAGCAGTACTTC.

The gene calls are TRBV4-3 and TRBJ1-2; 12 nucleotides align to TRBD1. The CDR3 totals 17 residues. Germline-derived CDR1 and CDR2 are LGHNA and YSLEER. The V and J ends lost 4 bases and 4 bases, in that order; junction bases with no gene match: 10. CDR3 amino acids: CASSPGTGGERAYGYTF. In DNA form, the CDR3 reads TGCGCCAGCAGCCCTGGGACAGGGGGCGAGAGAGCCTATGGCTACACCTTC.

This clone was picked up a small number of times. The rearrangement uses TRBV7-8 and TRBJ1-2; TRBD1 matches 8 bases. The CDR3 length is 15 residues. After removal of 1 base from V and 7 bases from J, the junction contained 8 bases not matched to a gene. Per germline, CDR1 SGHVS and CDR2 FQNEAQ. The CDR3 loop is CASSLVSRGRSGYTF. The CDR3 nucleotides are TGTGCCAGCAGCTTAGTCTCCAGGGGGCGTAGTGGCTACACCTTC.

V usage is TRBV15 and J usage is TRBJ1-5, with 10 positions matching TRBD1. CDR1 is LNHNV and CDR2 is YYDKDF in the germline V gene (reference sequence). This CDR3 contains 16 residues. V was clipped by 6 bases and J by 3 bases; unmatched bases: 8. CDR3 sequence reads: CATRLTGTGVNQPQHF. CDR3 in DNA: TGTGCCACCAGGTTAACCGGGACAGGGGTCAATCAGCCCCAGCATTTT.

This clone was seen a handful of times. CDR3 DNA sequence: TGTGCCATCAGTGATTCGGACAGGAGTGATGAGCAGTTCTTC. Its protein is CAISDSDRSDEQFF. This chain links TRBV10-3 with TRBJ2-1, with 7 positions matching TRBD1. The CDR3 loop spans 14 amino acids. V shed 3 bases, J shed 8 bases, and the junction held 7 bases outside the gene matches. Germline V gene data show CDR1 as ENHRY and CDR2 as SYGVKD.

The chain carries TRBV6-1 and TRBJ2-1; D is uncertain. Trimming removed 1 base at V and 8 bases at J, with 15 bases between. Per the germline V gene, CDR1 is MNHNS and CDR2 is SASEGT. The CDR3 runs to 15 residues. The CDR3 loop is CASSEGFSKGYEQFF. In DNA, the CDR3 is TGTGCCAGCAGTGAAGGGTTCTCTAAGGGTTATGAGCAGTTCTTC.

The rearrangement uses TRBV5-4 and TRBJ2-3, with 9 bases that match TRBD1. Germline assignment: CDR1 SGHNT and CDR2 YYREEE (reference sequence). The CDR3 is made up of 14 amino acids. V lost 0 bases, J lost 8 bases, and 4 bases stayed unmatched. CDR3 sequence: CASSLVTGGGTQYF. The CDR3 bases are TGTGCCAGCAGCTTGGTGACAGGGGGTGGTACGCAGTATTTT. The complete variable domain, with remaining parts taken from reference TRBV5-4 and TRBJ2-3, reads ETGVTQSPTHLIKTRGQQVTLRCSSQSGHNTVSWYQQALGQGPQFIFQYYREEENGRGNFPPRFSGLQFPNYSSELNVNALELDDSALYLCASSLVTGGGTQYFGPGTRLTVL.

The gene calls are TRBV7-3 and TRBJ2-5, with TRBD2 as a possible D gene (5 bases). The germline CDR1 and CDR2 sequences are SGHTA and FQGTGA. V was trimmed by 5 bases and J by 4 bases, leaving 11 bases between them. This CDR3 region has 13 residues. The CDR3: CASSLSGRETQYF. The CDR3 DNA follows: TGTGCCAGCAGCCTCTCGGGGAGAGAGACCCAGTACTTC.

The chain is built from TRBV27 and TRBJ2-1; 8 bases fit TRBD1. The CDR3 has 18 amino acids. After removal of 1 base from V and 1 base from J, the junction contained 9 bases not matched to a gene. Germline CDR1 is MNHEY and CDR2 is SMNVEV (reference sequence). Written as DNA, the CDR3 is TGTGCCAGCAGTTTATATCTACCCGGACAGGGATCCTACAATGAGCAGTTCTTC. Encoded protein: CASSLYLPGQGSYNEQFF.

V gene TRBV14 combines with J gene TRBJ1-4; TRBD1 is a possible D gene (5 bases). This CDR3 spans 15 amino acids. V lost 8 bases to trimming and J lost 0 bases, with 13 bases between them. Germline CDR1 and CDR2: SGHDN and FVKESK. CDR3 nucleotide sequence: TGTGCCAGCGGGGGGACGGATGCAACTAATGAAAAACTGTTTTTT. This gives the protein CASGGTDATNEKLFF.

V and J are TRBV9 and TRBJ2-3; D not resolved. This CDR3 region has 14 residues. Germline V lookup: CDR1 SGDLS, CDR2 YYNGEE. V dropped 2 bases and J dropped 1 base, with 8 bases sitting between them. The CDR3 DNA sequence: TGTGCCAGCAGCGTTGACGGTGGCACAGATACGCAGTATTTT. It encodes CASSVDGGTDTQYF. Based on the CDR3 plus reference TRBV9 and TRBJ2-3, the full variable domain is DSGVTQTPKHLITATGQRVTLRCSPRSGDLSVYWYQQSLDQGLQFLIQYYNGEERAKGNILERFSAQQFPDLHSELNLSSLELGDSALYFCASSVDGGTDTQYFGPGTRLTVL.

This chain connects TRBV18 to TRBJ2-5; D call uncertain. V lost 4 bases to trimming and J lost 6 bases, with 6 bases between them. The CDR3 extends over 11 amino acids. Germline V gene sequence: CDR1 KGHSH, CDR2 LQKENI. In nucleotides, the CDR3 is TGTGCCAGCTCACGCGACAAGACCCAGTACTTC. Its translation is CASSRDKTQYF.

The chain combines TRBV11-3 with TRBJ1-1; a weak D match, TRBD1 (6 bases). V was shortened by 5 bases and J by 5 bases, with 12 bases between the two germline ends. The germline V gene encodes CDR1 SGHNT and CDR2 YENEEA. This CDR3 is built from 13 residues. The CDR3 sequence: CASSLQGRTEAFF. The CDR3 nucleotides are TGTGCCAGCAGCCTACAGGGCAGAACTGAAGCTTTCTTT.

The genes are TRBV28 and TRBJ1-2; D is undetermined. Per the germline V gene, CDR1 is MDHEN and CDR2 is SYDVKM. V was clipped by 6 bases and J by 4 bases, with 30 bases between them. The CDR3 contains 19 residues. The DNA of the CDR3 is TGTGCCAGCAGGAGCCCACGCTCACTCCCTACTTTAGGACCCTATGGCTACACCTTC. This encodes CASRSPRSLPTLGPYGYTF.

V is TRBV25-1 and J is TRBJ2-2; TRBD1 matches at 8 bases. V dropped 3 bases and J dropped 6; count of bases not matched to a gene: 9. This CDR3 spans 16 amino acids. Germline CDR1 and CDR2: MGHDK and SYGVNS. The CDR3 reads CASSDPGQGSAGELFF. Written as DNA, the CDR3 is TGTGCCAGCAGTGATCCTGGACAGGGTTCGGCCGGGGAGCTGTTTTTT.

The chain joins TRBV29-1 to TRBJ1-2; 8 bases are a match to TRBD1. The junction had 12 bases not matched to a gene; V was cut back by 0 bases and J by 6 bases. The CDR3 has 16 residues. In germline, CDR1 is SQVTM, CDR2 ANQGSEA. CDR3 coding DNA: TGCAGCGTTGAAGATTCCGGCAGGGGGCGCGTAAATGGCTACACCTTC. It encodes CSVEDSGRGRVNGYTF.

The J gene is TRBJ1-4, the V gene TRBV19; 8 bases are shared with TRBD1. The CDR3 spans 16 residues. Germline values: CDR1 LNHDA, CDR2 SQIVND (reference sequence). The J segment lost 3 bases and the V segment lost 2 bases, leaving 5 bases of the junction unmatched. CDR3 nucleotides: TGTGCCAGTAGTATATCCCAGGGGGCTGCTAATGAAAAACTGTTTTTT. Its translation: CASSISQGAANEKLFF. Based on the CDR3 plus reference TRBV19 and TRBJ1-4, the full variable domain is DGGITQSPKYLFRKEGQNVTLSCEQNLNHDAMYWYRQDPGQGLRLIYYSQIVNDFQKGDIAEGYSVSREKKESFPLTVTSAQKNPTAFYLCASSISQGAANEKLFFGSGTQLSVL.

V is TRBV12-3 or TRBV12-4 and J is TRBJ2-2; D is undetermined. V was shortened by 2 bases and J by 6 bases, with 4 bases between the two germline ends. There are 12 residues in the CDR3. The CDR3 reads CASSLYPGELFF. CDR3 DNA: TGTGCCAGCAGTTTATATCCCGGGGAGCTGTTTTTT.

A word on this clone: Germline and junction disagree at one end, which may indicate a read error. The V call is TRBV5-1, the J call TRBJ2-6; tentative D call: TRBD1 (6 bases). The V gene's germline CDR1 is SGHRS and CDR2 YFSETQ. This CDR3 region has 18 residues. The CDR3 is CASSLMTGATSWANVLTF. DNA of the CDR3: TGCGCCAGCAGCTTGATGACAGGAGCAACCTCTTGGGCCAACGTCCTGACTTTC.

The chain couples TRBV19 to TRBJ2-3; no definite D call. CDR3 length: 14 residues. V lost 3 bases and J lost 4, with 11 bases in between. The germline V gene encodes CDR1 LNHDA and CDR2 SQIVND (reference sequence). The CDR3 bases are TGTGCCAGTAGTATGATAGAATGGGCAGATACGCAGTATTTT. It is translated as CASSMIEWADTQYF.

The genes are TRBV6-6 and TRBJ2-7, with TRBD1 matching over 7 bases. CDR3 length equals 14 residues. Germline V lookup: CDR1 MNHNY, CDR2 SVGAGI (reference sequence). V lost 2 bases, J lost 0 bases, and 1 base stayed unmatched. CDR3: CASSYRDSSYEQYF. As DNA, the CDR3 is TGTGCCAGCAGTTACCGGGACAGCTCCTACGAGCAGTACTTC.

The rearrangement joins TRBV27 to TRBJ2-1, with 10 bases matching TRBD1. Trimming at V came to 5 bases and at J to 3 bases, leaving 7 bases not matched to a gene. CDR3 length: 16 amino acids. Germline loops: CDR1 MNHEY, CDR2 SMNVEV (reference sequence). The chain's CDR3 is CASSRGRDRGYNEQFF. As DNA, the CDR3 is TGTGCCAGCAGTCGGGGCCGGGACAGGGGCTACAATGAGCAGTTCTTC.

V gene TRBV7-3 combines with J gene TRBJ2-1; 9 bases line up with TRBD2. Germline V gene data show CDR1 as SGHTA and CDR2 as FQGTGA. This CDR3 contains 15 residues. V was pared by 2 bases and J by 8 bases, with 7 bases of the junction left unmatched. In nucleotides, the CDR3 is TGTGCCAGCAGCTTAGCGGCGGGAGGGCCCTATGAGCAGTTCTTC. This gives the protein CASSLAAGGPYEQFF.